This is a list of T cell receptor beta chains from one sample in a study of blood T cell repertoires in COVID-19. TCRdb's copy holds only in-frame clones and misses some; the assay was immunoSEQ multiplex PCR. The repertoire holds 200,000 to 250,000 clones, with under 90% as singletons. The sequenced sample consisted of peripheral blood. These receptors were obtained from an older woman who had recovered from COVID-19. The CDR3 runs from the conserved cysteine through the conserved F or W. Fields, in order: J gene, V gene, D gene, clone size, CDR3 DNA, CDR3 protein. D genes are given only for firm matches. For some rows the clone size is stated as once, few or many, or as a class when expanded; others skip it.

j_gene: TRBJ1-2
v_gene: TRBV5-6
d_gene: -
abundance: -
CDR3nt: TGTGCCAGCAGCTTGATAGGGGCAGACTATGGCTACACCTTC
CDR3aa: CASSLIGADYGYTF

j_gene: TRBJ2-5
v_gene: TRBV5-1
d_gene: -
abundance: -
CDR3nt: TGCGCCAGCAGCCCAACAGGGCTGGAGACCCAGTACTTC
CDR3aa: CASSPTGLETQYF

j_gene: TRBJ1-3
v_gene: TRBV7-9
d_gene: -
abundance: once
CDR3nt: TGTGCCAGCAGCTTAGGCAGATACTCTGGAAACACCATATATTTT
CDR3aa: CASSLGRYSGNTIYF

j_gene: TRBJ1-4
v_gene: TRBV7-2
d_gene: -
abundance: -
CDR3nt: TGTGCCAGCAGCTTATCCGGGACAAGAGGTGAAAAACTGTTTTTT
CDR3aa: CASSLSGTRGEKLFF

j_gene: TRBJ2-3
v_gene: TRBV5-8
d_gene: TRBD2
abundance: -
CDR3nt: TGTGCCAGCAGCTACACCCATCTAGCGGGGAAGCTAGATACGCAGTATTTT
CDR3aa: CASSYTHLAGKLDTQYF

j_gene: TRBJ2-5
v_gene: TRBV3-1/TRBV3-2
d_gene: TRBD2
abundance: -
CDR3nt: TGTGCCAGCAGCCGCGGGGGACCCGGGGAGACCCAGTACTTC
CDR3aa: CASSRGGPGETQYF

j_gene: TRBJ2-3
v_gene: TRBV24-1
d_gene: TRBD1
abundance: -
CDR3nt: TGTGCCACCGGATCGAGGACAGGGGGGACAGATACGCAGTATTTT
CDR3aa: CATGSRTGGTDTQYF

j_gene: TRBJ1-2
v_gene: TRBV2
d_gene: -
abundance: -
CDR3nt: TGTGCCAGCAGTGACGCAGGCCATGGCTACACCTTC
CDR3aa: CASSDAGHGYTF

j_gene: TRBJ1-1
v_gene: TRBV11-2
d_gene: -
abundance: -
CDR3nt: TGTGCCAGCAGGGCCCTGCGGGTCCGGGGGAACACTGAAGCTTTCTTT
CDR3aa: CASRALRVRGNTEAFF

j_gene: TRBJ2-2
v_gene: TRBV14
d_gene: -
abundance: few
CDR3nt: TGTGCCAGCAGCCAGCTGCGGGATGCCGGGGAGCTGTTTTTT
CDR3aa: CASSQLRDAGELFF

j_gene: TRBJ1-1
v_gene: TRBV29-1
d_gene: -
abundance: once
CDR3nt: TGCAGCGTTGTGGGGGGGCGGACGAATGTGAACACTGAAGCTTTCTTT
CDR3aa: CSVVGGRTNVNTEAFF

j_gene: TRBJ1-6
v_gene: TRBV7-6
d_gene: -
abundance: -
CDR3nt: TGTGCCAGCAGCATAGCTCAAGATCCCGGTTCACCCCTCCACTTT
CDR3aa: CASSIAQDPGSPLHF

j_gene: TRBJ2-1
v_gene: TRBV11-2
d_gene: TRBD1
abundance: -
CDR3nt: TGTGCCAGCAGCACCTACAGGGGGCCCCCTTCGGATGAGCAGTTCTTC
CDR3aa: CASSTYRGPPSDEQFF

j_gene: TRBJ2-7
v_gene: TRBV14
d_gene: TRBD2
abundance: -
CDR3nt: TGTGCCAGCAGCCAAGGAATAGCGGGGGTACCCTACGAGCAGTACTTC
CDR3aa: CASSQGIAGVPYEQYF

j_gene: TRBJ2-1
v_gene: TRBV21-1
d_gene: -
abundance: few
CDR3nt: TGTGCCAGCAGCAAAGGCCAGGGGGTCGTCTACAATGAGCAGTTCTTC
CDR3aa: CASSKGQGVVYNEQFF

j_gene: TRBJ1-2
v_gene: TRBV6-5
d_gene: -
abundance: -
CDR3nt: TGTGCCAGCACCGAGATTGGCTATGGCTACACCTTC
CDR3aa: CASTEIGYGYTF

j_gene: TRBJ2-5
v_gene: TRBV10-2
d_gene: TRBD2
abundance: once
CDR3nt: TGCGCCAGCAGTGAGGGGAGGGTTCTGAAGGGGCGGGAGACCCAGTACTTC
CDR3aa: CASSEGRVLKGRETQYF

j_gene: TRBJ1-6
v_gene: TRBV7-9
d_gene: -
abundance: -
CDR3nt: TGTGCCAGCAGCTTTCGGGGTTCACCCCTCCACTTT
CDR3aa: CASSFRGSPLHF

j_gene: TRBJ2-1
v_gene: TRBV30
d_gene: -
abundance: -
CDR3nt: TGTGCCCTCGACGGGGAGAGGCAGTTCTTC
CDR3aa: CALDGERQFF

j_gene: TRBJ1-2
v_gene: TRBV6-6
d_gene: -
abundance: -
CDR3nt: TGTGCCAGCAGTTACGGACGGACAGATGGCTACACCTTC
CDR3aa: CASSYGRTDGYTF

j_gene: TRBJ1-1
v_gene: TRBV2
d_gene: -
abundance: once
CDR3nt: TGTGCCTGCGGGCGGGACACTGAAGCTTTCTTT
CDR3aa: CACGRDTEAFF

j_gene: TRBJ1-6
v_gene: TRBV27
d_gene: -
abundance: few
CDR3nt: TGTGCCAGCAGTGTGACATCCGGATATGGATCCTATAATTCACCCCTCCACTTT
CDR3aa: CASSVTSGYGSYNSPLHF

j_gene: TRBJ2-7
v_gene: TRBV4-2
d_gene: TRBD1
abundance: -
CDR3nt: TGTGCCAGCAGCCAAGCCCGGGACAGGGTCTACGAGCAGTACTTC
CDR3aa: CASSQARDRVYEQYF

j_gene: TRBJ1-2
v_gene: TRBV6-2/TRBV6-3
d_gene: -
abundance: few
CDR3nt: TGTGCCAGCGGTTCGGGTTTTCCCACCTTC
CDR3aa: CASGSGFPTF

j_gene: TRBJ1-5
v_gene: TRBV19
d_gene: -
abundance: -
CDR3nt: TGTGCCAGTAGTATCGTCCGGGGGAGCAATCAGCCCCAGCATTTT
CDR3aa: CASSIVRGSNQPQHF

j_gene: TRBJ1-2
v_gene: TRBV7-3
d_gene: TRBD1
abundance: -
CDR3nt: TGTGCCAGCAGCTTAACGATTCGACAGGGTGGAAATGGCTACACCTTC
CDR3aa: CASSLTIRQGGNGYTF

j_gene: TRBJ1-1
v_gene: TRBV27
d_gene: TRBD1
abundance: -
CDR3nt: TGTGCCAGCAGTTTCTCTCCCGGGACAGGGCTCCAAGCTTTCTTT
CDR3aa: CASSFSPGTGLQAFF

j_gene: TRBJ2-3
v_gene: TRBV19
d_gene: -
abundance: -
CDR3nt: TGTGCCAGTACCCCCTACGCACAGAGCACAGATACGCAGTATTTT
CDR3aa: CASTPYAQSTDTQYF

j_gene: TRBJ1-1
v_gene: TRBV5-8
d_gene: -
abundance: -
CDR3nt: TGTGCCAGCAGCTTGGCCACGGTAATGAACACTGAAGCTTTCTTT
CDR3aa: CASSLATVMNTEAFF

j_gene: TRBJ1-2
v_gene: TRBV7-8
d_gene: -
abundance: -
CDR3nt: TGTGCCAGCAGCCCGACGACAGGCTCTGGGGTTAACTATGGCTACACCTTC
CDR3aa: CASSPTTGSGVNYGYTF

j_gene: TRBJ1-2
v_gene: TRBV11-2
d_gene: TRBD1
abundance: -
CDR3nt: TGTGCCAGCAGCCGAGACAGGGTAGATCGCTATGGCTACACCTTC
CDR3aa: CASSRDRVDRYGYTF

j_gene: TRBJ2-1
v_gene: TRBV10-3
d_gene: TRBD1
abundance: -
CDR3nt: TGTGCCATCAGTGCGGGACAGGGCTACAATGAGCAGTTCTTC
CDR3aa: CAISAGQGYNEQFF

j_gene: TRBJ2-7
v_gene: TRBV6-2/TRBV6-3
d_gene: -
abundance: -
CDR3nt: TGTGCCAGCAGTTACGACGAATCCTCGGGGAACGAGCAGTACTTC
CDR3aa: CASSYDESSGNEQYF

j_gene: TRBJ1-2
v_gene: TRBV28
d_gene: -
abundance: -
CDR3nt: TGTGCCAGCTCCTGGCAGGAATATGGCTACACCTTC
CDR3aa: CASSWQEYGYTF

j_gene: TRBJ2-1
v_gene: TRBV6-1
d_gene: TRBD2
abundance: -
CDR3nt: TGTGCCAGCAGTGAAGCACTGACTAGCCTTGATGAGCAGTTCTTC
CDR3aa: CASSEALTSLDEQFF

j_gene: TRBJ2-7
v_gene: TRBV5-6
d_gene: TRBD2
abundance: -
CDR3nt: TGTGCCAGCAGCTTAAGACTAGCGGGGGACTACGAGCAGTACTTC
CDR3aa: CASSLRLAGDYEQYF